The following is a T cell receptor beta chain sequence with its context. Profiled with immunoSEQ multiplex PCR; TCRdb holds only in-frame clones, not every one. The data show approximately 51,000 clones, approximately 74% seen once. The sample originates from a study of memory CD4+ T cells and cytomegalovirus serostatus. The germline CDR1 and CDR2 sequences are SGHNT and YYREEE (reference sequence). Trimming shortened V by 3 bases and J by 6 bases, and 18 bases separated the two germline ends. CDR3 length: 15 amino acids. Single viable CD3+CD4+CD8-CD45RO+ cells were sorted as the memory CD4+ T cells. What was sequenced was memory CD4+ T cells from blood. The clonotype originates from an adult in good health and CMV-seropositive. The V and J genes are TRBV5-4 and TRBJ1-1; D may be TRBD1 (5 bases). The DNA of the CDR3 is TGTGCCAGCAGCTATTCCGGGACCCCGGGAGCTGAAGCTTTCTTT. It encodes CASSYSGTPGAEAFF. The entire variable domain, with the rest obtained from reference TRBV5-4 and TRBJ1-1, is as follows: ETGVTQSPTHLIKTRGQQVTLRCSSQSGHNTVSWYQQALGQGPQFIFQYYREEENGRGNFPPRFSGLQFPNYSSELNVNALELDDSALYLCASSYSGTPGAEAFFGQGTRLTVV.